This TCR beta chain emerged from a study of control samples from healthy donors and cancer patients. Sequencing used immunoSEQ multiplex PCR; TCRdb keeps in-frame clones, though not all of them. The sample includes 60,000 to 70,000 clones, 70% to 90% of them seen just once. Per germline, CDR1 LNHDA and CDR2 SQIVND (reference sequence). The CDR3 has 15 amino acids. The germline V and J ends were trimmed by 6 bases and 2 bases, with 16 bases remaining between them. This clone appeared a few times. The chain has TRBV19 and TRBJ1-2, with no clear D. The sample taken for sequencing was blood. The source of this sequence is a middle-aged man in good health. This chain's CDR3 is CASSPPSKRNYGYTF. In DNA form, the CDR3 reads TGTGCCAGTAGCCCCCCCAGTAAGAGAAACTATGGCTACACCTTC.